The 8 T cell receptor beta chains listed next were all sequenced from one sample in a study of shared T cell receptors in the human thymus. The protocol was immunoSEQ multiplex PCR, while the TCRdb copy is restricted to in-frame clones and leaves out a portion. This sample has hundreds of thousands of clones; roughly 90% occur once, and the top ten carry approximately 0.011%. The same sample was also studied in work on human thymus T cells.

The specimen was thymocytes. These receptors all stem from a boy in the first two years of life with a congenital heart defect.

The genes are TRBV11-2 and TRBJ2-5, with a tentative D call TRBD2 (6 bases). The CDR3 covers 16 residues. The V end was cut by 4 bases, the J end by 4 bases, with 19 bases between. Germline V gene data show CDR1 as SGHAT and CDR2 as FQNNGV. This CDR3 is CASSSQPEGLVETQYF. DNA for the CDR3: TGTGCCAGCAGCTCACAACCGGAGGGCCTAGTAGAGACCCAGTACTTC.

The count of this clone is one. J is TRBJ1-1 and V is TRBV7-2, with 7 positions matching TRBD1. This CDR3 has 16 amino acids. The germline V gene encodes CDR1 SGHTA and CDR2 FQGNSA. The V segment lost 1 base and the J segment 4 bases; nucleotides outside the gene matches: 9. The CDR3 nucleotides are TGTGCCAGCAGCTTAGGTTGGGACAGCTTGCTCACTGAAGCTTTCTTT. It specifies CASSLGWDSLLTEAFF.

The chain has TRBV7-8 and TRBJ2-2; 10 bases are shared with TRBD2. The CDR3 has 19 amino acids. Trimming at V came to 1 base and at J to 8 bases, leaving 16 bases not matched to a gene. From germline, CDR1 is SGHVS and CDR2 FQNEAQ. The CDR3 protein is CASSLESPTRLAGSGELFF. DNA of the CDR3: TGTGCCAGCAGCTTAGAGTCCCCCACCCGACTAGCGGGTTCGGGGGAGCTGTTTTTT.

The rearrangement links TRBV27 to TRBJ2-2; D perhaps matches TRBD2 (5 bases). Per the germline V gene, CDR1 is MNHEY and CDR2 is SMNVEV (reference sequence). V was shortened by 5 bases and J by 6 bases, with 10 bases between the two germline ends. This CDR3 has 13 residues. CDR3: CASSVGGSGELFF. The CDR3 nucleotides read TGTGCCAGCAGTGTCGGCGGGTCCGGGGAGCTGTTTTTT.

In DNA, the CDR3 is TGTGCCAGCAGCGTAGCCCCGGACAGGGGAACAGATACGCAGTATTTT. Its translation: CASSVAPDRGTDTQYF. This rearrangement joins TRBV9 to TRBJ2-3; 9 positions match TRBD1. The CDR3 loop spans 16 amino acids. V was clipped by 0 bases and J by 3 bases; unmatched bases: 5. Per germline, CDR1 SGDLS and CDR2 YYNGEE.

The V gene is TRBV5-1, the J gene TRBJ2-3; 12 bases line up with TRBD2. The CDR3 runs to 15 residues. Germline lookup yields CDR1 SGHRS and CDR2 YFSETQ. Trimming at V came to 0 bases and at J to 7 bases, leaving 3 bases not matched to a gene. The CDR3 loop is CASSLALAGGHTQYF. Written as DNA, the CDR3 is TGCGCCAGCAGCTTGGCGCTAGCGGGAGGGCATACGCAGTATTTT.

The CDR3 nucleotides read TGTGCCAGCAGCCCAAAGGGGTGGCGGGAGGACCCCGCGTCCTACAATGAGCAGTTCTTC. It specifies CASSPKGWREDPASYNEQFF. V gene TRBV11-3 combines with J gene TRBJ2-1, with 8 bases lining up with TRBD2. Germline-derived CDR1 and CDR2 are SGHNT and YENEEA. V was pared by 5 bases and J by 1 base, with 19 bases of the junction left unmatched. This CDR3 has 20 amino acids.

This rearrangement joins TRBV2 to TRBJ2-7, with 10 bases fitting TRBD2. Germline trimming cut 4 bases from V and 0 bases from J; bases unmatched to any gene: 6. Germline-derived CDR1 and CDR2 are SNHLY and FYNNEI. This CDR3 spans 16 amino acids. The chain's CDR3 is CASSAAGLAYSYEQYF. CDR3 nucleotide sequence: TGTGCCAGCAGTGCGGCGGGACTAGCGTACTCCTACGAGCAGTACTTC. Looking up the rest from reference TRBV2 and TRBJ2-7 gives the full variable domain: EPEVTQTPSHQVTQMGQEVILRCVPISNHLYFYWYRQILGQKVEFLVSFYNNEISEKSEIFDDQFSVERPDGSNFTLKIRSTKLEDSAMYFCASSAAGLAYSYEQYFGPGTRLTVT.